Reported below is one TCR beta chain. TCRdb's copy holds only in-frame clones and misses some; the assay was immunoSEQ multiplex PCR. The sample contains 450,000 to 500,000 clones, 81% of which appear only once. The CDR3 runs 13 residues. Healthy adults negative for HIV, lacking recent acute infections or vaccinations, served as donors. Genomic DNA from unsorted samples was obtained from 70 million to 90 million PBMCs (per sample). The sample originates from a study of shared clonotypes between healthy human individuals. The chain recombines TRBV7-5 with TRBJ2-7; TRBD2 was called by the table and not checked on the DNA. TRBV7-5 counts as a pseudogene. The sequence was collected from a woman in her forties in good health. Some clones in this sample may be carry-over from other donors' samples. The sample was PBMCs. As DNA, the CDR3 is TGTGCCAGCAGCCCCCGGGAGGGGTACGAGCAGTACTTC. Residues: CASSPREGYEQYF.